Here is one T cell receptor (beta chain) with its context. This clonotype showed up just a few times. What antigen it recognizes has not been identified. Base qualities are not recorded, but no much larger clone differs from it by a single base. Library creation used RT-PCR. Sequenced on a NextSeq 550. TCRdb reprocessing: public reads trimmed at Q25 with fastp, clones called with MiXCR, in-frame beta chains kept. All rows with the same CDR3 protein become a single entry with the most common DNA and genes. The sample table contains about 160,000 distinct CDR3 sequences; only one count was recorded for about 40% of them. The top ten clonotypes cover 50% of the sample. These data belong to a study of patients and donors after allogeneic stem cell transplantation (dated by TCRdb to the early 2020s). V sheds 3 bases and J sheds 2 bases, leaving 11 bases between their ends. From a lookup of the germline V gene (reference sequence), CDR1 and CDR2 are LNHDA and SQIVND. From the cysteine up to the phenylalanine, the CDR3 has a length of 15 residues. Only CDR3 DNA remains: 45 bases, in frame from the first base.

The sequence was obtained from a human donor who was either an allogeneic HSCT recipient or a stem cell or donor lymphocyte infusion donor (not recorded which). It is not recorded whose cells these are; they may come from a transplant donor. The chain couples TRBV19 to TRBJ2-1; the D gene is possibly TRBD1, with 5 bases matching. Specimen: blood, either unsorted or a sorted T cell fraction (not recorded which). The CDR3 reads as follows: CASSIPGIPYNEQFF. At the DNA level, the sequence is TGTGCCAGTAGTATCCCAGGGATCCCCTACAATGAGCAGTTCTTC. Here the CDR3 is joined to the reference TRBV19 and TRBJ2-1 genes, and the full variable domain is: DGGITQSPKYLFRKEGQNVTLSCEQNLNHDAMYWYRQDPGQGLRLIYYSQIVNDFQKGDIAEGYSVSREKKESFPLTVTSAQKNPTAFYLCASSIPGIPYNEQFFGPGTRLTVL.